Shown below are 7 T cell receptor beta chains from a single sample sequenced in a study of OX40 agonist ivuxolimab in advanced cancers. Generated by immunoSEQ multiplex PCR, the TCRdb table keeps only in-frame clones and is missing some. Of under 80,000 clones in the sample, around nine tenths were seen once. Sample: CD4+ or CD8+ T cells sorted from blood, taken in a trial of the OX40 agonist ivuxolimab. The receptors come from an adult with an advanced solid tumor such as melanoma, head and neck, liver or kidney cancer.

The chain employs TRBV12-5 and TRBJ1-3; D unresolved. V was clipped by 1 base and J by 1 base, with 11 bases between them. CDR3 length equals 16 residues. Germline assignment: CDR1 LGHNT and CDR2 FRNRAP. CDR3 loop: CASGLGRGESGNTIYF. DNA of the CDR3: TGTGCTAGTGGTTTGGGCCGGGGAGAATCTGGAAACACCATATATTTT.

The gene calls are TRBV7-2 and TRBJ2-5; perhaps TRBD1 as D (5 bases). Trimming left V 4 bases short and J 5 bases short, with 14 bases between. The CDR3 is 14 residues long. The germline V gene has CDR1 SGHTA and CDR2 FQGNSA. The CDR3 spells CASSSPRVVETQYF. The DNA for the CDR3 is TGTGCCAGCAGCTCCCCCAGGGTGGTGGAGACCCAGTACTTC.

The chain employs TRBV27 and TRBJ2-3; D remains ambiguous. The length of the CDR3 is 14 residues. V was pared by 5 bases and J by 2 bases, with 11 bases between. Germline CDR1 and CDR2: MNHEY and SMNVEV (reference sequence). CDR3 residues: CASSRPRDTDTQYF. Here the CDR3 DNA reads TGTGCCAGCAGTCGCCCTAGAGACACAGATACGCAGTATTTT.

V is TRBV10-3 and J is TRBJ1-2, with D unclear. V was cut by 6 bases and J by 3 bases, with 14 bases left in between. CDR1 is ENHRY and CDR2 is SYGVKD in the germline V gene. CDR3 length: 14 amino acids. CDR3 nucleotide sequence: TGTGCCATCAGCGGGGTCATCTCGGACTATGGCTACACCTTC. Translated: CAISGVISDYGYTF.

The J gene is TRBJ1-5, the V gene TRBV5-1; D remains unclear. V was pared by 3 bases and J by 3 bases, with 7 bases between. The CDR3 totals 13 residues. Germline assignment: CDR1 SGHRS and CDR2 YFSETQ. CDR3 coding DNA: TGCGCCAGCAGCTCCGGATACAATCAGCCCCAGCATTTT. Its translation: CASSSGYNQPQHF.

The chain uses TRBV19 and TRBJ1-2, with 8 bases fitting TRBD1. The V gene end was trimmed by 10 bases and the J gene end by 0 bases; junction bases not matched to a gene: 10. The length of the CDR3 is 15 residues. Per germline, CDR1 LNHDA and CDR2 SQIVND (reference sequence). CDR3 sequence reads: CATSRVTGANYGYTF. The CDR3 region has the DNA TGTGCCACCTCGAGGGTGACAGGGGCTAACTATGGCTACACCTTC.

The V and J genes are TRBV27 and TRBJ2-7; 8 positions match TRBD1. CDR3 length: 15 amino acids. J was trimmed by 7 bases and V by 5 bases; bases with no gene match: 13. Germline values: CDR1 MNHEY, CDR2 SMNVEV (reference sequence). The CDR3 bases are TGTGCCAGCAGTCCGGCCCCCGACAGGGGTGGAGAGCAGTACTTC. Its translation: CASSPAPDRGGEQYF.